This TCR beta chain was obtained from a study of vaccination and CD4 T cells after COVID-19. Researchers used the Oncomine TCR Beta short-read assay to sequence DNA from cultured CD4+ T cells. TCRdb processed the PCR reads anew with MiXCR; each CDR3 protein has one entry. The sample shows tens of thousands of distinct CDR3 sequences, about 56% of them seen only once. Germline V gives CDR1 MNHEY, CDR2 SVGAGI. The CDR3 is made up of 14 amino acids. After removal of 2 bases from V and 1 base from J, the junction contained 1 base not matched to a gene. Stated treatment: approximately 9-day PBMC culture with coronavirus spike peptide pools or control peptides (ViraFEST assay). The PCR-positive dates, March through December 2020, came before the US Alpha, Beta and Delta variants. A few counts support this clonotype. Its antigen is undetermined.

This sequence joins TRBV6-5 and TRBJ1-1, with 7 bases fitting TRBD1. The TCR comes from a human donor who had recovered from COVID-19. The sequenced material came from CD4+ T cells from blood, cultured in vitro. The CDR3 here is CASSYGDRNTEAFF. Written as DNA, the CDR3 is TGTGCCAGCAGTTACGGGGACAGGAACACTGAAGCTTTCTTT.